These T cell receptor beta chains were read from a single sample in a study of T cells in Graves' hyperthyroidism and ophthalmopathy. Each CDR3 protein gets one entry after TCRdb re-called the multiplex PCR reads with MiXCR. The sample has 250,000 or so distinct CDR3 sequences; about 15% are singletons. The sequenced material came from blood. Source of these receptors: a woman between 50 and 59 years old with Graves' hyperthyroidism that later progressed to Graves' ophthalmopathy. CDR3s include the opening cysteine and the closing phenylalanine or tryptophan. The D gene is left open where the match is weak. Expanded clones are given a class, and other clones once, few, many or no size at all.

J gene,V gene,clone size,D gene,CDR3 protein,CDR3 DNA
TRBJ1-5,TRBV6-2/TRBV6-3,many,-,CASSRDGNQPQHF,TGTGCCAGCAGCAGGGACGGCAATCAGCCCCAGCATTTT
TRBJ2-1,TRBV29-1,many,TRBD1,CSVAQGARQFF,TGCAGCGTTGCACAGGGGGCCCGGCAGTTCTTC
TRBJ1-2,TRBV11-2,many,-,CASSLVGAQGWGYTF,TGTGCCAGCAGCTTAGTTGGTGCACAGGGTTGGGGCTACACCTTC
TRBJ1-1,TRBV11-2,many,-,CASSLPGRFTEAFF,TGTGCCAGCAGCTTACCAGGGCGGTTCACTGAAGCTTTCTTT
TRBJ1-2,TRBV5-1,many,-,CASSLSLMEDPGYTF,TGCGCCAGCAGCTTGAGCCTTATGGAGGATCCTGGCTACACCTTC
TRBJ2-7,TRBV28,many,TRBD2,CASRPQSGRRYEQYF,TGTGCCAGCCGCCCCCAGAGCGGGAGGAGGTACGAGCAGTACTTC
TRBJ2-3,TRBV20-1,few,TRBD2,CSAPRLAGAPGTQYF,TGCAGTGCTCCTCGACTAGCGGGGGCCCCCGGTACGCAGTATTTT
TRBJ1-5,TRBV6-1,many,TRBD1,CASSTGTGNQPQHF,TGTGCCAGCAGTACCGGGACAGGGAATCAGCCCCAGCATTTT
TRBJ2-3,TRBV30,many,TRBD1,CAWSWTGASTDTQYF,TGTGCCTGGAGTTGGACAGGGGCTAGCACAGATACGCAGTATTTT
TRBJ2-7,TRBV10-2,-,-,CASTDTSFGEQYF,TGCGCCAGCACCGACACCTCTTTTGGCGAGCAGTACTTC
TRBJ2-2,TRBV11-1,many,-,CASSPKRESVIGELFF,TGTGCCAGCAGCCCCAAGAGGGAGTCGGTTATCGGGGAGCTGTTTTTT
TRBJ2-2,TRBV5-8,few,TRBD1,CASSSGTGVTGELFF,TGTGCCAGCAGCTCCGGGACAGGGGTCACCGGGGAGCTGTTTTTT
TRBJ1-5,TRBV16,-,TRBD1,CASRVRGFQPQHF,TGTGCCAGCAGAGTCAGGGGGTTTCAGCCCCAGCATTTT
TRBJ2-1,TRBV18,many,-,CASSPASAYNEQFF,TGTGCCAGCTCACCAGCTAGCGCCTACAATGAGCAGTTCTTC
TRBJ1-4,TRBV7-9,few,TRBD1,CASSQVGGQGEKLFF,TGTGCCAGCAGCCAAGTTGGAGGACAGGGGGAAAAACTGTTTTTT
TRBJ2-1,TRBV18,many,-,CASSPRRNNEQFF,TGTGCCAGCTCACCGCGACGGAACAATGAGCAGTTCTTC
TRBJ1-4,TRBV2,-,TRBD1,CASTQLRGQTNEKLFF,TGTGCCAGCACCCAATTGAGGGGGCAAACTAATGAAAAACTGTTTTTT
TRBJ2-5,TRBV7-9,many,-,CASSLAGSGTYQETQYF,TGTGCCAGCAGCTTAGCAGGTAGCGGCACGTACCAAGAGACCCAGTACTTC
TRBJ1-4,TRBV20-1,few,-,CSARDTGWGGEKLFF,TGCAGTGCTAGAGACACAGGGTGGGGGGGTGAAAAACTGTTTTTT
TRBJ2-4,TRBV7-2,many,TRBD1,CASSSTGGPDIQYF,TGTGCCAGCAGCTCGACAGGGGGCCCGGACATTCAGTACTTC
TRBJ1-1,TRBV5-1,many,TRBD1,CASSWGTGDTEAFF,TGCGCCAGCAGCTGGGGGACAGGGGACACTGAAGCTTTCTTT
TRBJ2-7,TRBV7-2,many,-,CASSLMTDQQYF,TGTGCCAGCAGCTTAATGACGGATCAGCAGTACTTC
TRBJ2-2,TRBV6-1,-,TRBD1,CASSLDRGFTGELFF,TGTGCCAGCAGTTTGGACAGGGGGTTTACCGGGGAGCTGTTTTTT
TRBJ2-7,TRBV18,many,-,CASSPSELAYEQYF,TGTGCCAGCTCACCTAGCGAATTGGCCTACGAGCAGTACTTC
TRBJ2-2,TRBV11-2,-,TRBD2,CASSLEGGGDRNTGELFF,TGTGCCAGCAGCTTAGAGGGCGGGGGAGACCGGAACACCGGGGAGCTGTTTTTT
TRBJ1-1,TRBV14,-,-,CASSQDLGSEAFF,TGTGCCAGCAGCCAAGATCTCGGGTCAGAAGCTTTCTTT
TRBJ2-7,TRBV27,few,-,CASTPGGGYEQYF,TGTGCCAGCACCCCGGGGGGCGGTTACGAGCAGTACTTC
TRBJ2-7,TRBV7-9,-,TRBD1,CASSSRGLRGEQYF,TGTGCCAGCAGCTCCAGGGGGCTTCGGGGGGAGCAGTACTTC
TRBJ2-1,TRBV27,many,TRBD2,CASSLSLAGGINEQFF,TGTGCCAGCAGTTTATCCCTAGCGGGAGGAATCAATGAGCAGTTCTTC
TRBJ2-5,TRBV27,many,-,CASSWGGGQETQYF,TGTGCCAGCAGTTGGGGAGGGGGCCAAGAGACCCAGTACTTC
TRBJ2-7,TRBV29-1,-,TRBD2,CSGTSGRTEQYF,TGCAGCGGGACTAGCGGGAGGACGGAGCAGTACTTC
TRBJ2-1,TRBV7-7,few,TRBD2,CASSFASGGEQFF,TGTGCTAGCAGCTTCGCTAGCGGGGGTGAGCAGTTCTTC
TRBJ2-7,TRBV3-1,many,-,CASSRGMEQYF,TGTGCCAGCAGCCGCGGAATGGAGCAGTACTTC
TRBJ2-1,TRBV19,many,-,CASSIYGGNYNEQFF,TGTGCCAGTAGTATATACGGAGGGAACTACAATGAGCAGTTCTTC
TRBJ2-1,TRBV3-1,many,TRBD2,CASSPRGAGEAEQFF,TGTGCCAGCAGCCCTCGGGGAGCGGGAGAGGCGGAGCAGTTCTTC
TRBJ1-1,TRBV6-1,many,-,CASKRKDENTEAFF,TGTGCCAGCAAGCGAAAGGACGAGAACACTGAAGCTTTCTTT
TRBJ1-1,TRBV5-1,-,-,CASSLAGVKEAFF,TGCGCCAGCAGCTTAGCCGGGGTAAAGGAAGCTTTCTTT
TRBJ2-5,TRBV10-3,few,-,CAISESRVEETQYF,TGTGCCATCAGTGAGTCGCGAGTGGAAGAGACCCAGTACTTC
TRBJ2-1,TRBV12-3/TRBV12-4,many,TRBD1,CASSIDRANNEQFF,TGTGCCAGCAGCATCGACAGGGCAAACAATGAGCAGTTCTTC
TRBJ1-3,TRBV7-4,-,-,CACSPRGTVLGTIYF,TGTGCCTGCAGCCCTAGAGGGACGGTTCTGGGCACCATATATTTT
TRBJ2-2,TRBV19,few,-,CASSSGAIMVAGELFF,TGTGCCAGTAGTAGTGGGGCCATCATGGTTGCCGGGGAGCTGTTTTTT
TRBJ1-3,TRBV5-6,-,TRBD1,CASSLQGAGGEAGNTIYF,TGTGCCAGCAGCCTCCAGGGGGCAGGGGGAGAGGCTGGAAACACCATATATTTT
TRBJ2-7,TRBV28,many,TRBD1,CASSRDRGFYEQYF,TGTGCCAGCAGCCGGGACAGGGGCTTCTACGAGCAGTACTTC
TRBJ1-4,TRBV6-1,many,-,CASSEMGGGTNEKLFF,TGTGCCAGCAGCGAGATGGGGGGAGGGACTAATGAAAAACTGTTTTTT
TRBJ2-7,TRBV9,few,TRBD1,CASSSGQGNSAREQYF,TGTGCCAGCAGCAGCGGACAGGGGAATTCAGCGCGCGAGCAGTACTTC
TRBJ2-2,TRBV12-3/TRBV12-4,many,TRBD1,CASSFRRTGPGELFF,TGTGCCAGCAGCTTCAGGCGGACAGGGCCCGGGGAGCTGTTTTTT
TRBJ1-5,TRBV6-5,-,-,CASSYSIGGPQHF,TGTGCCAGCAGTTACTCTATAGGGGGGCCCCAGCATTTT
TRBJ1-5,TRBV5-1,many,TRBD1,CASSWGQGNNQPQHF,TGCGCCAGCAGCTGGGGACAGGGCAACAATCAGCCCCAGCATTTT
TRBJ1-5,TRBV18,many,-,CASSPRDRQPQHF,TGTGCCAGCTCACCCCGGGACCGTCAGCCCCAGCATTTT
TRBJ2-3,TRBV20-1,many,-,CSARATLQAGAQYF,TGCAGTGCTAGAGCGACACTGCAGGCGGGCGCGCAGTATTTT
TRBJ2-1,TRBV28,many,TRBD1,CASSSPGQGMVNEQFF,TGTGCCAGCAGTTCGCCCGGACAGGGGATGGTGAATGAGCAGTTCTTC
TRBJ2-7,TRBV13,-,TRBD2,CASSLGPLTSGRAFDEQYF,TGTGCCAGCAGCTTAGGCCCTCTGACTAGCGGGAGGGCCTTTGACGAGCAGTACTTC
TRBJ1-5,TRBV28,many,TRBD1,CASSHRRDREEPQHF,TGTGCCAGCAGCCATCGCCGGGACAGGGAAGAGCCCCAGCATTTT
TRBJ2-5,TRBV30,many,-,CAWSVQVLSETQYF,TGTGCCTGGAGTGTTCAAGTCCTATCGGAGACCCAGTACTTC
TRBJ1-3,TRBV7-9,few,-,CASSLAATGNTIYF,TGTGCCAGCAGCTTAGCGGCAACCGGAAACACCATATATTTT